This TCR beta chain was obtained from a study of T cells in Graves' hyperthyroidism and ophthalmopathy. Study results and limitations: A model built on 13 V-J features separated ophthalmopathy from stable hyperthyroidism. Appearing also in blood were most of the thyroid clonotypes expanded above 0.001. The model foresaw ophthalmopathy a median roughly 6.3 months prior to onset.

The CDR3 regions of TCR beta were amplified from RNA transcripts. Researchers ran a first-round RT-PCR on the TCR CDR3 using the HTBI primer set. TCRdb reprocessed the multiplex PCR reads via MiXCR and lists one record per CDR3 protein. The sample carries about 500,000 distinct CDR3 sequences, roughly 45% recorded once. As regards this clonotype: The antigen remains undetermined.

The study based diagnoses on clinical symptoms, serum thyroxine and TRAb, thyroid ultrasound and orbital computed tomography. Germline V gene sequence: CDR1 DFQATT, CDR2 SNEGSKA (reference sequence). CDR3 length: 14 amino acids. V was pared by 3 bases and J by 12 bases, with 15 bases of the junction left unmatched. The rearrangement uses TRBV20-1 and TRBJ2-7; 9 bases fit TRBD2. Sequencing was done on a sample of peripheral blood or thyroid tissue (not recorded which). This sequence was found in an adult woman with Graves' disease, either hyperthyroidism or ophthalmopathy (not recorded which). The CDR3 reads CSASSGLLSGSPYF. The CDR3 DNA follows: TGCAGTGCTAGTAGCGGTCTCCTTAGCGGGAGTCCGTACTTC.